This note documents a single T cell receptor (beta chain) sequence. Sequencing used immunoSEQ multiplex PCR; TCRdb keeps in-frame clones, though not all of them. The sample lists about 50,000 clones, 85% to 90% occurring once. These data originate in a study of CD4+ T cells in melanoma. From germline, CDR1 is MNHNY and CDR2 SVGAGI (reference sequence). The V and J ends lost 0 bases and 1 base, in that order; junction bases with no gene match: 1. The CDR3 length is 16 residues. The TCR sequence derives from a human donor with melanoma. Sequencing was done on a sample of peripheral blood. The chain links TRBV6-6 to TRBJ1-2, with 11 bases identical to TRBD1. CDR3 in DNA: TGTGCCAGCAGTTACTCGGACAGGGGGCTTAACTATGGCTACACCTTC. Its protein product is CASSYSDRGLNYGYTF.